This TCR beta chain was identified during a study of CD8+CD57+ T cells in acquired aplastic anemia. The patients chosen for sequencing had shown expansion of CD8+CD57+ cells (detected by flow cytometry). Severe acquired aplastic anemia was diagnosed in all patients. The template used for profiling TCR beta VDJ and CDR3 was genomic DNA. TCRdb re-derived calls from the reads in MiXCR, one entry per CDR3 protein. The repertoire has some 180,000 distinct CDR3 sequences, around 60% of them found once; the top ten carry about 42%. The source is a human donor with aplastic anemia. Sequencing was performed on sorted CD4+, CD8+, or CD8+CD57+ T cells (not recorded which) from PBMCs.

Here the CDR3 DNA reads TGTGCCACCAGTGATACCCGGGGAGGGAACTATGGCTACACCTTC. It is translated as CATSDTRGGNYGYTF. The V call is TRBV24-1, the J call TRBJ1-2; unclear D gene. Trimming stripped 3 bases from V and 2 bases from J, with 12 bases between. CDR3 length: 15 amino acids. Germline V gene sequence: CDR1 KGHDR, CDR2 SFDVKD.